The rows below give T cell receptor beta chains drawn from one sample of a study of cytomegalovirus exposure and HLA in healthy donors. Clones were sequenced by immunoSEQ multiplex PCR, and TCRdb holds only the in-frame ones, with some missing. The repertoire holds under 150,000 clones, with 75% as singletons. The sequencing sample was made of PBMCs. These receptors all come from a woman younger than 30 in good health and CMV-seronegative. Both conserved end residues are part of each CDR3. The order of the fields is D gene, clone size, V gene, J gene, CDR3 DNA, CDR3 protein. A D gene is named only where the DNA matches it firmly. A clone size is listed for some rows: how often the clone was seen (once, few, many), or a class if it is expanded.

>.|.|TRBV6-1|TRBJ1-6
TGTGCCAGCAGTGGGACTTCAAGGTCGAGGAATTCACCCCTCCACTTT
CASSGTSRSRNSPLHF
>.|.|TRBV5-1|TRBJ2-1
TGCGCCAGCAGCTTGGGCCTACCGGTTTTACACAATGAGCAGTTCTTC
CASSLGLPVLHNEQFF
>.|.|TRBV27|TRBJ1-5
TGTGCCAGCAGTGAAGGGGTTGGTCAGCCCCAGCATTTT
CASSEGVGQPQHF
>.|.|TRBV20-1|TRBJ1-2
TGCAGTGCCAACAGGGATGGCTACACCTTC
CSANRDGYTF
>.|once|TRBV30|TRBJ1-1
TGTGCCTGGAGTGCAGGCCAGAACACTGAAGCTTTCTTT
CAWSAGQNTEAFF
>TRBD2|.|TRBV2|TRBJ2-2
TGTGCCAGCACCCGGACTAGCCTAAACACCGGGGAGCTGTTTTTT
CASTRTSLNTGELFF
>.|.|TRBV13|TRBJ2-1
TGTGCCAGCAAGTTAGCGGCCTACAATGAGCAGTTCTTC
CASKLAAYNEQFF
>TRBD1|.|TRBV5-1|TRBJ1-3
TGCGCCAGCAGCGTACAGGGGACTGGAAACACCATATATTTT
CASSVQGTGNTIYF
>TRBD1|.|TRBV2|TRBJ1-2
TGTGCCAGCAGTGACAATTGGACAGGGGAAGATGTTTATGGCTACACCTTC
CASSDNWTGEDVYGYTF
>.|once|TRBV30|TRBJ2-7
TGTGCCTGGGAGGGGGACAACTCCTACGAGCAGTACTTC
CAWEGDNSYEQYF
>TRBD2|few|TRBV7-3|TRBJ2-5
TGTGCCAGCAGCTTCATGGGACTACAAGAGACCCAGTACTTC
CASSFMGLQETQYF
>.|.|TRBV19|TRBJ1-5
TGTGCCAGTAGTATAGTCAGGAGGGATCCCCAGCATTTT
CASSIVRRDPQHF
>.|.|TRBV7-9|TRBJ1-1
TGTGCCAGCAGCTTAGCGCTTAGCCCTGAAGCTTTCTTT
CASSLALSPEAFF
>TRBD1|few|TRBV19|TRBJ2-5
TGTGCCAGTAGTATTGACAGGGGCCAAGAGACCCAGTACTTC
CASSIDRGQETQYF
>TRBD1|.|TRBV5-1|TRBJ2-7
TGCGCCAGCAGCCCGGGACAGGTTTCCTACGAGCAGTACTTC
CASSPGQVSYEQYF
>.|few|TRBV2|TRBJ1-1
TGTGCCAGCAGTGAAGAGTCGGGTACGAACACTGAAGCTTTCTTT
CASSEESGTNTEAFF